This TCR beta chain is drawn from a study of OX40 agonist ivuxolimab in advanced cancers. In the study overall: Three partial responders included one hepatocellular carcinoma patient and two cutaneous melanoma patients.

Study conclusions and caveats: The antigens recognized by the expanded peripheral T cells, that is their antigen specificity, were not determined.

To note about this clone: Its specificity is not known.

Autoimmune disease history or systemic immunosuppression excluded patients. The V and J ends lost 3 bases and 3 bases respectively, with 12 bases between them. CDR1 KGHSH and CDR2 LQKENI come from the germline V gene. This CDR3 region has 14 residues. Repertoires were generated with immunoSEQ multiplex PCR, while TCRdb's copy carries only in-frame clones and drops some. The profile shows tens of thousands of clones, 84% of them singletons. Sample: CD4+ or CD8+ T cells sorted from blood, taken in a trial of the OX40 agonist ivuxolimab. J is TRBJ2-7 and V is TRBV18; D is uncertain. This receptor was identified in an adult with an advanced solid tumor such as melanoma, head and neck, liver or kidney cancer. CDR3 amino acids: CASSPRSSFYEQYF. CDR3 nucleotides: TGTGCCAGCTCACCCAGGTCGAGTTTCTACGAGCAGTACTTC.